These 28 T cell receptor beta chains came from one sample sequenced in a study of shared clonotypes between healthy human individuals. Profiled with immunoSEQ multiplex PCR; TCRdb holds only in-frame clones, not every one. Here the sample spans a few million clones, just over 90% being singletons. Sequencing was carried out using naive CD4+ T cells from PBMCs. The subset: CD45RA+ positively selected. The receptors originated from a man younger than 35 in good health. Some clones in this sample may be carry-over from other donors' samples.

The V call is TRBV5-4, the J call TRBJ2-3; 7 positions match TRBD1. CDR3 length: 14 residues. Germline values: CDR1 SGHNT, CDR2 YYREEE (reference sequence). J gave up 4 bases and V 4 bases, and 6 bases lay outside the gene matches. This chain's CDR3 is CASSGTGDADTQYF. CDR3 bases: TGTGCCAGCAGCGGAACAGGGGATGCAGATACGCAGTATTTT.

The chain combines TRBV29-1 with TRBJ2-3; TRBD2 matches at 12 bases. The CDR3 totals 15 residues. CDR1 is SQVTM, CDR2 ANQGSEA, per germline. V was pared by 0 bases and J by 3 bases, with 1 base of the junction left unmatched. The CDR3 is CSVEELAGGTDTQYF. DNA of the CDR3: TGCAGCGTTGAAGAGCTAGCGGGAGGGACAGATACGCAGTATTTT.

This clone was counted between two and nine times. The chain has TRBV30 and TRBJ1-5; D gene ambiguous. The CDR3 has 15 amino acids. Germline loops: CDR1 GTSNPN, CDR2 SVGIG (reference sequence). V lost 0 bases to trimming and J lost 1 base, with 10 bases between them. CDR3 in amino acids: CAWSVGRLSNQPQHF. The CDR3 nucleotides read TGTGCCTGGAGTGTGGGCAGACTAAGCAATCAGCCCCAGCATTTT.

This clone was recorded only once. This chain joins TRBV2 and TRBJ1-3; D gene uncertain. This CDR3 has 16 amino acids. Germline CDR1 SNHLY, CDR2 FYNNEI. Trimming removed 4 bases from V and 2 bases from J, with 15 bases in between. The CDR3 DNA follows: TGTGCCAGCAGTGTCGGGGTACCCAGCGCTGGAAACACCATATATTTT. This codes for CASSVGVPSAGNTIYF.

This chain uses TRBV11-2 with TRBJ2-5, with a possible D match to TRBD2 (6 bases). Germline V gives CDR1 SGHAT, CDR2 FQNNGV. The CDR3 is 13 amino acids. Deletions cut 7 bases from V and 7 bases from J, with 16 bases between. CDR3 sequence reads: CASTGDSWGTQYF. DNA for the CDR3: TGTGCCAGCACCGGGGACTCATGGGGGACCCAGTACTTC.

Remarks on this clone: Distinct nucleotide sequences in the sample also encode this CDR3. The chain's CDR3 is CASSLGGYTGELFF. DNA for the CDR3: TGTGCCAGCAGCTTGGGGGGATACACCGGGGAGCTGTTTTTT. The V gene is TRBV7-9, the J gene TRBJ2-2; D is possibly TRBD2 (6 bases). The CDR3 loop spans 14 amino acids. Germline CDR1 SEHNR, CDR2 FQNEAQ (reference sequence). V was cut by 3 bases and J by 3 bases, with 8 bases left in between. Filled out from reference TRBV7-9 and TRBJ2-2, the complete variable domain reads DTGVSQNPRHKITKRGQNVTFRCDPISEHNRLYWYRQTLGQGPEFLTYFQNEAQLEKSRLLSDRFSAERPKGSFSTLEIQRTEQGDSAMYLCASSLGGYTGELFFGEGSRLTVL.

This chain links TRBV5-1 with TRBJ2-1; TRBD2 matches at 11 bases. Trimming took 0 bases from V and 5 from J; bases not matched to a gene: 13. The CDR3 contains 19 residues. The germline gives CDR1 SGHRS, CDR2 YFSETQ. DNA of the CDR3: TGCGCCAGCAGCTTGGCCGTGGTAGCGGGAGGGCGAGGCCACAATGAGCAGTTCTTC. It codes for CASSLAVVAGGRGHNEQFF.

The chain is built from TRBV7-5 and TRBJ2-7; the D call in the table, TRBD1, was not verified against the DNA. TRBV7-5 represents a pseudogene. CDR3 length: 17 residues. DNA of the CDR3: TGTGCCAGAAGCTATTATGGGACAGCCGGACACTCCTACGAGCAGTACTTC. Translating gives CARSYYGTAGHSYEQYF.

This chain joins TRBV28 and TRBJ2-1; 7 bases are a match to TRBD2. The length of the CDR3 is 15 residues. Germline-derived CDR1 and CDR2 are MDHEN and SYDVKM. V dropped 6 bases and J dropped 8; count of bases not matched to a gene: 13. The CDR3 DNA sequence: TGTGCCAGCAGCCTACCCCGAGGCGGGAGCTATGAGCAGTTCTTC. It specifies CASSLPRGGSYEQFF.

J is TRBJ2-5 and V is TRBV4-1, with TRBD2 matching over 14 bases. V was pared by 1 base and J by 1 base, with 5 bases of the junction left unmatched. There are 18 residues in the CDR3. Looked up from germline, CDR1 is MGHRA and CDR2 is YSYEKL. This CDR3 is CASSQGGTSGRSQETQYF. CDR3 DNA: TGCGCCAGCAGCCAAGGAGGGACTAGCGGGAGAAGCCAAGAGACCCAGTACTTC.

Details on this clone: Other DNA sequences within the sample encode an identical CDR3. The chain uses TRBV6-5 and TRBJ1-1; D gene uncertain. The V end lost 7 bases, the J end lost 2 bases, and 5 bases lay between the germline ends. The germline V gene has CDR1 MNHEY and CDR2 SVGAGI. This CDR3 contains 11 residues. CDR3 sequence reads: CASTRNTEAFF. The CDR3 DNA reads TGTGCCAGCACTAGAAACACTGAAGCTTTCTTT.

CDR3 bases: TGCGCCAGCAGCCAAGAGACAGGGGGCTCTGGGGCCAACGTCCTGACTTTC. Translation gives CASSQETGGSGANVLTF. This chain joins TRBV4-3 and TRBJ2-6, with TRBD1 matching 9 bases. With V trimmed by 0 bases and J by 0 bases, 0 bases remained unmatched. CDR1 is LGHNA and CDR2 is YSLEER in the germline V gene. This CDR3 is 17 amino acids long.

The chain carries TRBV6-4 and TRBJ1-2, with 9 positions matching TRBD1. Germline trimming cut 5 bases from V and 6 bases from J; bases unmatched to any gene: 7. CDR1 MRHNA and CDR2 SNTAGT come from the germline V gene. The CDR3 runs 14 residues. The CDR3 DNA reads TGTGCCAGCAGTCTGACAGGGGGTACGGATGGCTACACCTTC. This encodes CASSLTGGTDGYTF.

The V call is TRBV4-2, the J call TRBJ2-5; 9 nucleotides agree with TRBD2. Losses at the gene ends were 1 base for V and 2 bases for J; bases not matched to a gene: 8. The CDR3 consists of 17 residues. The V gene's germline CDR1 is LGHNA and CDR2 YNFKEQ. CDR3 bases: TGTGCCAGCAGCCAAGCTGTTGGCGGGAGGGGACAAGAGACCCAGTACTTC. It codes for CASSQAVGGRGQETQYF.

The chain uses TRBV29-1 and TRBJ2-1; 12 bases match TRBD2. Trimming removed 1 base from V and 8 bases from J; junction bases left unmatched: 9. This CDR3 is built from 16 residues. Germline lookup yields CDR1 SQVTM and CDR2 ANQGSEA. The CDR3 DNA reads TGCAGCGTTGAAGGGGCTAGCGGGAGGGCCTTGGATGAGCAGTTCTTC. Encoded protein: CSVEGASGRALDEQFF.

Only one count was recorded for this clone. CDR3: CASSLSSGRHYEQYF. Written as DNA, the CDR3 is TGTGCCAGCAGCCTATCTAGCGGGAGGCATTACGAGCAGTACTTC. The chain has TRBV27 and TRBJ2-7; 11 nucleotides agree with TRBD2. The V and J ends lost 6 bases and 4 bases, in that order; junction bases with no gene match: 8. Germline CDR1 and CDR2: MNHEY and SMNVEV (reference sequence). This CDR3 region has 15 residues.

As for this clone: The junction departs from germline at one end; a sequencing error may be responsible. The CDR3 region has the DNA TGTGCCAGCACCGTGACCGGGACACCAAGGGGCTTCACCTTC. Protein sequence: CASTVTGTPRGFTF. The V and J genes are TRBV6-1 and TRBJ1-2, with D perhaps matching TRBD1 (6 bases). The CDR3 has 14 amino acids. The germline CDR1 and CDR2 sequences are MNHNS and SASEGT.

This clone was seen only a few times. The same CDR3 also results from other DNA sequences found in this sample. Here the CDR3 DNA reads TGTGCCAGCAGCTTAGAACCGGGAGACTATGGCTACACCTTC. It encodes CASSLEPGDYGYTF. This chain links TRBV7-2 with TRBJ1-2; D is undetermined. Trimming shortened V by 1 base and J by 3 bases, and 9 bases separated the two germline ends. Per the germline V gene, CDR1 is SGHTA and CDR2 is FQGNSA. This CDR3 contains 14 residues.

V usage is TRBV9 and J usage is TRBJ1-2; D unclear. Germline CDR1 reads SGDLS; CDR2 reads YYNGEE. The ends were cut back, 3 bases at V and 8 bases at J, with 14 bases in the middle. CDR3 size: 13 residues. The CDR3 spells CASSAGRLGGYTF. CDR3 bases: TGTGCCAGCAGCGCCGGTCGTTTGGGAGGCTACACCTTC.

The CDR3, as DNA: TGTGCCAGCAGCAGGGGCGTAAGGACTGAAGCTTTCTTT. Protein product: CASSRGVRTEAFF. The V and J genes are TRBV21-1 and TRBJ1-1; the table names TRBD1, a call not compared with the DNA. TRBV21-1 is given as a pseudogene. The CDR3 is 13 amino acids.

The genes are TRBV11-2 and TRBJ1-1, with D maybe TRBD1 (5 bases). V lost 2 bases, J lost 4 bases, and 8 bases lay in between. The CDR3 length is 13 residues. CDR1 and CDR2 from the germline V gene are SGHAT and FQNNGV. CDR3 DNA: TGTGCCAGCAGCTTACCAGGGTTCACTGAAGCTTTCTTT. This encodes CASSLPGFTEAFF.

The V gene is TRBV6-5, the J gene TRBJ1-2; the D gene is possibly TRBD1 (6 bases). This CDR3 has 15 amino acids. In germline, CDR1 is MNHEY, CDR2 SVGAGI. Trimming shortened V by 4 bases and J by 6 bases, and 18 bases separated the two germline ends. The CDR3 region has the DNA TGTGCCAGCAGTTCGTCCCTCCACCGGGACAATGGCTACACCTTC. Protein sequence: CASSSSLHRDNGYTF.

The rearrangement links TRBV19 to TRBJ1-4; 8 bases agree with TRBD1. Looked up from germline, CDR1 is LNHDA and CDR2 is SQIVND (reference sequence). CDR3 length: 16 residues. V lost 5 bases, J lost 6 bases, and 11 bases stayed unmatched. The CDR3 protein is CASSVQERRGHEKLFF. The CDR3 DNA reads TGTGCCAGTAGTGTACAGGAACGCAGGGGGCATGAAAAACTGTTTTTT.

The rearrangement joins TRBV15 to TRBJ2-7, with D perhaps matching TRBD2 (6 bases). The CDR3 runs 16 residues. Germline V lookup: CDR1 LNHNV, CDR2 YYDKDF (reference sequence). V dropped 1 base and J dropped 2 bases, with 15 bases sitting between them. CDR3 DNA sequence: TGTGCCACCAGCAGAGGTGGGGGAGGTGGGGCCTACGAGCAGTACTTC. Translation: CATSRGGGGGAYEQYF.

The chain combines TRBV7-3 with TRBJ2-3; no clear D. The CDR3 covers 15 residues. V was shortened by 6 bases and J by 1 base, with 14 bases between the two germline ends. Germline CDR1 is SGHTA and CDR2 is FQGTGA. Here the CDR3 reads CASSPRVAGTDTQYF. DNA for the CDR3: TGTGCCAGCAGTCCTCGCGTGGCGGGCACAGATACGCAGTATTTT.

The rearrangement uses TRBV7-2 and TRBJ1-1, with D possibly TRBD1 on 6 matching bases. V lost 4 bases and J 2 bases, leaving 20 bases between the germline ends. The germline CDR1 and CDR2 sequences are SGHTA and FQGNSA. The CDR3 contains 17 residues. The CDR3 spells CASSSDPGGRYNTEAFF. CDR3 nucleotide sequence: TGTGCCAGCAGCTCAGACCCGGGGGGCCGATATAACACTGAAGCTTTCTTT.

V gene TRBV28 combines with J gene TRBJ2-3; D possibly corresponds to TRBD2 (6 bases). Between the trimmed V and J ends, which lost 6 bases and 5 bases, there was a span of 21 bases. CDR3 length: 16 amino acids. From germline, CDR1 is MDHEN and CDR2 SYDVKM. The CDR3 spells CASRNFLAVTGDTQYF. In DNA form, the CDR3 reads TGTGCCAGCAGGAACTTCTTAGCGGTTACGGGAGATACGCAGTATTTT.

The rearrangement uses TRBV29-1 and TRBJ2-2; tentatively, D is TRBD1 (5 bases). This CDR3 region has 14 residues. The germline V gene encodes CDR1 SQVTM and CDR2 ANQGSEA. V was clipped by 2 bases and J by 6 bases, with 13 bases between them. The CDR3 spells CSVERTLEPGELFF. CDR3 nucleotide sequence: TGCAGCGTTGAAAGGACACTGGAACCCGGGGAGCTGTTTTTT.